This T cell receptor (beta chain) is from a study of graft-versus-host responses after intestinal transplantation. As for the study in general: Grafts that recipients had were multivisceral, liver-intestinal, or isolated intestinal transplants.

The table came from immunoSEQ multiplex PCR; TCRdb's copy has only in-frame clones and leaves some out. The sample contains 90,000 to 130,000 clones, 90% to 95% of which appear only once. The CDR3 runs 13 residues. Trimming shortened V by 3 bases and J by 9 bases, and 14 bases separated the two germline ends. Germline V gene sequence: CDR1 SGDLS, CDR2 YYNGEE. This clone was observed a handful of times. Its specificity is not known. Study results and caveats: Analysis identified GvH clones in recipient marrow, with some appearing first in ileum or blood.

V gene TRBV9 combines with J gene TRBJ2-3; D uncertain. This receptor was taken from a human donor who was the organ donor for an intestinal transplant. The sample here was unstimulated CD8+ T cells sorted from spleen or lymph node cells, taken before transplant. The CDR3 sequence: CASSALVQTTQYF. The CDR3 region has the DNA TGTGCCAGCAGCGCCTTAGTCCAAACCACGCAGTATTTT.